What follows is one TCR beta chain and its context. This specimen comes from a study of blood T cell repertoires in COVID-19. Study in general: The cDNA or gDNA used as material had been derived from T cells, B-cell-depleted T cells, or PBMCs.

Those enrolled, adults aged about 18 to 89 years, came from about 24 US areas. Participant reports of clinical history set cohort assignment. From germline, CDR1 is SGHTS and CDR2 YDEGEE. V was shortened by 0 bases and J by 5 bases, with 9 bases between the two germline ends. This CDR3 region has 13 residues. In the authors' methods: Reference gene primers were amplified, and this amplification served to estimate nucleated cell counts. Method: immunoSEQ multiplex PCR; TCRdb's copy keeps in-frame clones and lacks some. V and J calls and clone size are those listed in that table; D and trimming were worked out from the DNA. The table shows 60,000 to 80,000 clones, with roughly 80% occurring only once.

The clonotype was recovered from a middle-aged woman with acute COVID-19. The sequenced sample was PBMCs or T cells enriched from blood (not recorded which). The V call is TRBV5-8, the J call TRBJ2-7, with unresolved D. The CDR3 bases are TGTGCCAGCAGCTTGGATACTGTCGACGAGCAGTACTTC. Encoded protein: CASSLDTVDEQYF.